One and the same sample provided the 18 T cell receptor beta chains below, sequenced in a study of response to subunit inactivated influenza vaccine (dated by TCRdb to the late 2010s). The library was obtained by RT-PCR. The sequencer was an Illumina HiSeq 2500. Using fastp trimming at Q25 and MiXCR clonotype assembly, TCRdb reanalyzed the public sequencing data and kept in-frame beta chains. Every entry covers one CDR3 protein and lists the most common genes and DNA from its rows. For this sample there are about 570,000 distinct CDR3 sequences; over 9% appear just once. More than 9.5% of the sample lies in the top ten. These same data were also listed under a study on T cells expressing NK-cell markers. Drawing on the second study: TCR beta cDNA libraries were made by 5'RACE template switching that added a universal primer site and unique molecular identifiers.

The input for sequencing was PBMCs from blood, taken on the day of vaccination. These receptors originate from a man aged 45-65 years who received an inactivated influenza vaccine. Donor details come from another sample of the same person, matched by shared clones.

The chain couples TRBV30 to TRBJ1-5; no reliable D call. This CDR3 region has 13 residues. Germline-derived CDR1 and CDR2 are GTSNPN and SVGIG (reference sequence). V was clipped by 1 base and J by 2 bases, with 6 bases between them. This chain's CDR3 is CAWSERGNQPQHF. CDR3 nucleotide sequence: TGTGCCTGGAGTGAAAGGGGCAATCAGCCCCAGCATTTT.

In this sample, this clonotype turned up a few times. V usage is TRBV10-3 and J usage is TRBJ1-2; D not certain. The germline V gene has CDR1 ENHRY and CDR2 SYGVKD. V dropped 6 bases and J dropped 1 base, with 6 bases sitting between them. The CDR3 runs to 12 residues. The CDR3 is CAIRRDNYGYTF. Written as DNA, the CDR3 is TGTGCCATCAGGAGGGATAACTATGGCTACACCTTC.

Ten or more counts support this clonotype. The rearrangement links TRBV29-1 to TRBJ2-1; no clear D gene. CDR3 length: 12 residues. The germline V gene encodes CDR1 SQVTM and CDR2 ANQGSEA. The V gene lost 2 bases and the J gene lost 5 bases, with 7 bases spanning the gap. The CDR3 protein is CSVEFEDNEQFF. CDR3 in DNA: TGCAGCGTTGAATTTGAGGACAATGAGCAGTTCTTC.

The chain is built from TRBV20-1 and TRBJ2-1; tentative D call: TRBD1 (7 bases). Germline CDR1 and CDR2: DFQATT and SNEGSKA (reference sequence). CDR3 length equals 15 residues. Trimming took 5 bases from V and 4 from J, leaving 18 bases between them. The CDR3 sequence is CSALSRGQSYNEQFF. CDR3 in DNA: TGCAGTGCTCTCTCGCGGGGACAGTCTTACAATGAGCAGTTCTTC.

This clonotype appeared a few times. This rearrangement joins TRBV9 to TRBJ2-1; 11 bases agree with TRBD2. Germline V gene sequence: CDR1 SGDLS, CDR2 YYNGEE. The CDR3 extends over 16 amino acids. Trimming removed 3 bases from V and 9 bases from J; junction bases left unmatched: 11. The DNA for the CDR3 is TGTGCCAGCAGCGCCGCACTAGCGGGAGTTGTAACTGAGCAGTTCTTC. As protein: CASSAALAGVVTEQFF.

The chain recombines TRBV10-3 with TRBJ1-1; tentative D call: TRBD1 (5 bases). CDR3 length equals 13 residues. V lost 6 bases, J lost 6 bases, and 14 bases lay in between. Per the germline V gene, CDR1 is ENHRY and CDR2 is SYGVKD. This chain's CDR3 is CAIRVDQGAEAFF. The DNA for the CDR3 is TGTGCCATCAGGGTAGATCAGGGCGCTGAAGCTTTCTTT.

A few counts support this clonotype. The rearrangement links TRBV9 to TRBJ2-3, with TRBD2 matching 7 bases. The CDR3 is 15 residues long. V shed 4 bases and J 4 bases; nucleotides not matched to a gene: 9. Germline V gene data show CDR1 as SGDLS and CDR2 as YYNGEE. The CDR3 loop is CASSSTWGGSDTQYF. The CDR3 nucleotides are TGTGCCAGCAGCTCCACCTGGGGGGGTTCAGATACGCAGTATTTT.

This clonotype was counted at least ten times. In DNA, the CDR3 is TGTGCCAGCAGCCCCCCTTTTTTCGGGGAGCTGTTTTTT. It encodes CASSPPFFGELFF. The chain couples TRBV7-2 to TRBJ2-2; D not resolved. V was pared by 5 bases and J by 7 bases, with 11 bases between. The CDR3 loop spans 13 amino acids. Germline loops: CDR1 SGHTA, CDR2 FQGNSA.

The V call is TRBV9, the J call TRBJ1-6, with 7 bases identical to TRBD1. The CDR3 loop spans 14 amino acids. Germline V gene data show CDR1 as SGDLS and CDR2 as YYNGEE. V dropped 3 bases and J dropped 6; count of bases not matched to a gene: 3. CDR3 amino acids: CASSAGTVNSPLHF. The CDR3 DNA is TGTGCCAGCAGCGCCGGGACAGTTAATTCACCCCTCCACTTT.

The V call is TRBV11-2, the J call TRBJ2-7, with D maybe TRBD2 (6 bases). Germline V gene lookup returns CDR1 SGHAT and CDR2 FQNNGV. This CDR3 is 16 amino acids long. The V gene lost 5 bases and the J gene lost 2 bases, with 19 bases spanning the gap. The CDR3 region has the DNA TGTGCCAGCAGCCCTAGGGGTAGCGGAAATACCTACGAGCAGTACTTC. Its protein product is CASSPRGSGNTYEQYF.

The CDR3 here is CASSPSSSLNTEAFF. The CDR3 DNA reads TGTGCCAGCAGCCCCTCTTCAAGTCTGAACACTGAAGCTTTCTTT. The chain carries TRBV7-8 and TRBJ1-1; D call uncertain. V was clipped by 5 bases and J by 0 bases, with 13 bases between them. Germline V lookup: CDR1 SGHVS, CDR2 FQNEAQ. The length of the CDR3 is 15 residues.

This clonotype was detected many times. The chain links TRBV6-1 to TRBJ2-1; D remains unclear. V lost 5 bases and J lost 0, with 11 bases in between. In germline, CDR1 is MNHNS, CDR2 SASEGT. CDR3 length: 15 residues. CDR3 bases: TGTGCCAGCAGTCAGACCCGGAGCTCCTACAATGAGCAGTTCTTC. It specifies CASSQTRSSYNEQFF.

The table lists this clonotype with a count of one. A read error may account for a junction end that differs from germline. This chain uses TRBV20-1 with TRBJ2-1, with TRBD2 as a possible D gene (6 bases). CDR3 length: 13 residues. Per germline, CDR1 DFQATT and CDR2 SNEGSKA (reference sequence). The CDR3 bases are TGCAGTGCAAGGGACTCCTTCTACAATGAGCAGTTATTC. Protein product: CSARDSFYNEQLF.

The genes are TRBV7-2 and TRBJ2-7; D possibly corresponds to TRBD1 (6 bases). There are 11 residues in the CDR3. V lost 3 bases and J 12 bases, leaving 12 bases between the germline ends. Germline CDR1 SGHTA, CDR2 FQGNSA. CDR3 nucleotides: TGTGCCAGCAGCTTCATGGGGGCATGGTACTTC. It translates to CASSFMGAWYF.

CDR3: CASSQGDRGGEQYF. The CDR3 DNA is TGTGCCAGCAGCCAAGGGGACAGGGGAGGGGAGCAGTACTTC. The genes are TRBV3-1 and TRBJ2-7; TRBD1 matches at 10 bases. Germline lookup yields CDR1 LGHDT and CDR2 YNNKEL (reference sequence). The CDR3 length is 14 residues. Germline trimming cut 1 base from V and 7 bases from J; bases unmatched to any gene: 4.

V usage is TRBV7-7 and J usage is TRBJ2-1; 7 bases fit TRBD1. CDR3 length equals 15 residues. The J segment lost 2 bases and the V segment lost 3 bases, leaving 4 bases of the junction unmatched. Looked up from germline, CDR1 is SSHAT and CDR2 is FNYEAQ (reference sequence). The CDR3 DNA reads as TGTGCCAGCAGCTTGGACAGGCAACCCTACAATGAGCAGTTCTTC. Translated, it gives CASSLDRQPYNEQFF.

There are many counts of this clonotype. This rearrangement joins TRBV7-9 to TRBJ2-5, with 7 bases that match TRBD1. With 7 bases clipped from V and 5 bases from J, the junction kept 7 bases outside the gene matches. The CDR3 spans 13 residues. CDR1 is SEHNR and CDR2 is FQNEAQ in the germline V gene (reference sequence). The DNA for the CDR3 is TGTGCCAGCACCTGGGACAGTGGCGAGACCCAGTACTTC. It specifies CASTWDSGETQYF.

This clonotype was observed at least ten times. The J gene is TRBJ1-6, the V gene TRBV5-1; TRBD1 matches at 7 bases. The CDR3 runs 15 residues. V lost 0 bases and J lost 7; bases outside the gene matches: 4. Looked up from germline, CDR1 is SGHRS and CDR2 is YFSETQ. The CDR3 is CASSLDRTGNSPLHF. The DNA of the CDR3 is TGCGCCAGCAGCTTGGATAGGACAGGAAATTCACCCCTCCACTTT.